The entry that follows covers one T cell receptor (beta chain) sequence. What antigen it recognizes has not been identified. Base quality data are lacking; no much larger clone is found one base away. V and J are truncated by 5 bases and 4 bases respectively, leaving an intervening sequence of 6 bases. The germline V gene yields SGHTA for CDR1 and FQGTGA for CDR2. The CDR3 contains 12 residues, cysteine and phenylalanine counted. The retained sequence is limited to the CDR3, 36 bases, with the frame set at the first base. The time point label on this specimen signifies: before anti-PD-1 therapy. Genomic DNA extracted from tumor biopsies or peripheral blood was used for bulk TCRbeta sequencing, with input ranging from about 600 ng to 6,004 ng. All patients had histologically proven advanced or metastatic basal or squamous cell carcinoma and were poor candidates for surgical resection. Of the approximately ten patients in the basal cell carcinoma cohort, about eight underwent bulk tumor TCR sequencing.

Deep TCRbeta sequencing was performed with the immunoSEQ platform. Regarding the original processing steps: Only productive rearrangements were exported from the immunoSEQ Analyzer for further analysis. T cell phenotypes were assigned to bulk TCRbeta clonotypes by matching the clonotypes to single-cell RNA+TCR-seq clones that had the same TCRbeta sequence. Tumor enrichment of a clone was calculated by dividing the clone's tumor frequency by the clone's PBMC frequency, both taken from bulk TCR sequencing. TCRs were sorted with GLIPH into specificity groups, meaning clusters of distinct TCRs that share CDR3 motifs and likely recognize common antigens. Sourced from immuneACCESS, this table was stored by TCRdb with only in-frame sequences that have V and J called. A share of the clones is absent; for the studies checked, an unresolved V gene accounts for under half, and the remainder has no known explanation. That table gives V, J and clone size, and the DNA gave D and trimming. The sample table contains around 60,000 clones; only one count was recorded for 80% of them. The biggest ten clones account for around an eighth of the sample.

This sample is part of a study of T cells in tumors after PD-1 blockade (dated by TCRdb to about 2019). General notes on the study: Prior checkpoint blockade, systemic immunosuppressant use, and recent radiotherapy or other anti-cancer therapy within 4 weeks were grounds for patient exclusion. Pembrolizumab 200 mg every 3 weeks or cemiplimab 350 mg every 2 weeks was administered to patients. Some patients also continued taking vismodegib 150 mg daily during anti-PD-1 treatment. An average of around 100,000 TCR templates (range 24,679-257,772) and 36,536 unique clonotypes was obtained for peripheral blood samples. The study performed paired single-cell RNA and TCR sequencing on site-matched tumors from BCC or SCC patients before and after anti-PD-1 therapy. Bulk TCR sequencing was performed on approximately eleven peripheral blood samples from roughly five patients to compare blood and tumor clonotypes. Clinical response was assessed using RECIST version 1.1. Broader findings and caveats from the paper: The source of novel T cell clones was not identified, and lymphoid organs or rare unexpanded clones within the tumor or the tumor periphery could be included among the possible sources. Roughly two fifths of tumor TCR clonotypes were detected in blood, and some novel exhausted tumor clones were observed in pre-treatment blood, which was taken as suggesting peripheral recruitment.

Here the sequenced sample was PBMCs, taken before anti-PD-1 treatment. The sequence was collected from a human donor with basal cell carcinoma. The chain is encoded by TRBV7-3 joined to TRBJ2-1, with the D gene not clear enough to name. The nucleotide sequence is given as TGTGCCAGCAGCCTGGGATACAATGAGCAGTTCTTC. The encoded protein is CASSLGYNEQFF. Joined to the reference TRBV7-3 and TRBJ2-1 proteins, this CDR3 gives the full variable domain: GAGVSQTPSNKVTEKGKYVELRCDPISGHTALYWYRQSLGQGPEFLIYFQGTGAADDSGLPNDRFFAVRPEGSVSTLKIQRTERGDSAVYLCASSLGYNEQFFGPGTRLTVL.